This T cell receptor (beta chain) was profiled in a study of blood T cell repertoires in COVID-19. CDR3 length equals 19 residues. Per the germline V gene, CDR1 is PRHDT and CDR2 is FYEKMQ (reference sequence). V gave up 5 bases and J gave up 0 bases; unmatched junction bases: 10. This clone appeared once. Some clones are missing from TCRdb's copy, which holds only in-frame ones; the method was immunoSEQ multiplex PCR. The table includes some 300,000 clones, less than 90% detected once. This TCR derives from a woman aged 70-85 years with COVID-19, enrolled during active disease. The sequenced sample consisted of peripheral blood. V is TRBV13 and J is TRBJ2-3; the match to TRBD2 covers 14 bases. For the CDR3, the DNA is TGTGCCAGCAGCCTCCCGGGACTAGCGGGGGCGTCTAGCACAGATACGCAGTATTTT. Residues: CASSLPGLAGASSTDTQYF.